The next 5 T cell receptor beta chains were all read from a single sample in a study of T cell responses to AZD1222 COVID-19 vaccine. The table came from immunoSEQ multiplex PCR; TCRdb's copy has only in-frame clones and leaves some out. This table holds more than 85,000 clones, roughly 89% found once. The sequenced sample was peripheral blood, obtained 28 days after the second AZD1222 dose. The receptors come from an adult who received the AZD1222 COVID-19 vaccine.

The J gene is TRBJ1-2, the V gene TRBV19; possibly TRBD1 for D (5 bases). The CDR3 is made up of 14 amino acids. The germline CDR1 and CDR2 sequences are LNHDA and SQIVND (reference sequence). The V end lost 7 bases, the J end lost 4 bases, and 16 bases lay between the germline ends. CDR3 sequence (DNA): TGTGCCAGTACCGCAGGGATGAGGGTCTATGGCTACACCTTC. Its protein is CASTAGMRVYGYTF.

The CDR3 region has the DNA TGTGCCAGCTCACCCGCTAACGGGAGGGCGGGGGAGCAGTACTTC. Protein: CASSPANGRAGEQYF. The chain links TRBV18 to TRBJ2-7; 8 bases fit TRBD2. The V and J ends lost 3 bases and 7 bases, in that order; junction bases with no gene match: 11. The CDR3 has 15 amino acids. Germline V CDR1 and CDR2: KGHSH, LQKENI.

V gene TRBV2 combines with J gene TRBJ2-7, with 7 bases identical to TRBD1. Germline CDR1 and CDR2: SNHLY and FYNNEI. This CDR3 has 15 amino acids. With 5 bases clipped from V and 7 bases from J, the junction kept 14 bases outside the gene matches. The CDR3 DNA reads TGTGCCAGCAGTTGGTCGGGTAGGGGGCTAGGGGAGCAGTACTTC. Protein sequence: CASSWSGRGLGEQYF.

The chain uses TRBV28 and TRBJ1-3, with TRBD1 as a possible D gene (5 bases). Trimming took 7 bases from V and 0 from J, leaving 10 bases between them. The CDR3 has 14 amino acids. Germline-derived CDR1 and CDR2 are MDHEN and SYDVKM. The CDR3 sequence is CASTSGGSGNTIYF. The CDR3 DNA sequence: TGTGCCAGCACAAGTGGGGGCTCTGGAAACACCATATATTTT.

V is TRBV27 and J is TRBJ2-1; no firm D call. Germline V gene sequence: CDR1 MNHEY, CDR2 SMNVEV (reference sequence). This CDR3 has 13 amino acids. V was pared by 7 bases and J by 4 bases, with 11 bases between. The CDR3 spells CASKRRYYNEQFF. For the CDR3, the DNA is TGTGCCAGCAAACGACGGTATTACAATGAGCAGTTCTTC.